The rows below give T cell receptor beta chains drawn from one sample of a study of beta chain features in type 1 diabetes. Sequencing was performed with immunoSEQ multiplex PCR; in TCRdb, only in-frame clones are kept and a portion is missing. Among roughly 250,000 clones, over 8.5% were seen once, and the ten largest hold around 0.037%. Input material: naive CD4+ T cells from blood. These receptors came from a woman younger than 30 in good health. The CDR3 runs from the conserved cysteine through the conserved F or W. The D gene is left open where the match is weak. Only part of the rows carry a size: once, few, many, or a class if the clone is expanded.

clone_size	d_call	v_call	j_call	cdr3_nt	cdr3_aa
.	.	TRBV7-8	TRBJ1-2	TGTGCCAGCAGCCCTAGGTCGCAGTCAATCTATGGCTACACCTTC	CASSPRSQSIYGYTF
few	TRBD1	TRBV30	TRBJ1-1	TGTGCCTGGAGCGACACAGGGGTTGGCACTGAAGCTTTCTTT	CAWSDTGVGTEAFF
few	.	TRBV9	TRBJ2-2	TGTGCCAGCAGCGCCCTGGGGGCGGGAGTGGCCGGGGAGCTGTTTTTT	CASSALGAGVAGELFF
few	.	TRBV2	TRBJ2-2	TGTGCCAGCAGGCCTCTAGCGCTAAACACCGGGGAGCTGTTTTTT	CASRPLALNTGELFF
.	.	TRBV6-1	TRBJ1-1	TGTGCCAGCAGTGGCGACAGGAACACTGAAGCTTTCTTT	CASSGDRNTEAFF
few	TRBD1	TRBV7-2	TRBJ1-2	TGTGCCAGCAGCTTAGCGCGGGGGTACAGGGGGGATGGCTACACCTTC	CASSLARGYRGDGYTF
.	TRBD2	TRBV7-9	TRBJ2-7	TGTGCCAGCAGCCCACCGGGACTAGCGGGAGTATATAACTACGAGCAGTACTTC	CASSPPGLAGVYNYEQYF
few	TRBD1	TRBV18	TRBJ1-2	TGTGCCAGCTCACCACAGGGGGCTGATGGCTACACCTTC	CASSPQGADGYTF
many	.	TRBV29-1	TRBJ2-7	TGCAGCGCCCGCTCGAGCTCCTACGAGCAGTACTTC	CSARSSSYEQYF
.	TRBD1	TRBV30	TRBJ1-2	TGTGCCTGGAGGAAAGGGGGCTCTAACTATGGCTACACCTTC	CAWRKGGSNYGYTF
.	TRBD2	TRBV15	TRBJ2-5	TGTGCCACCAGCAGAGGCGGGGGTAGGCAAGAGACCCAGTACTTC	CATSRGGGRQETQYF
few	TRBD1	TRBV7-2	TRBJ1-1	TGTGCCAGCAGCTTCCTCAGGGGGACTGAAGCTTTCTTT	CASSFLRGTEAFF
many	.	TRBV5-4	TRBJ2-1	TGTGCCAGCAGGGGAGACCACAATGAGCAGTTCTTC	CASRGDHNEQFF
few	TRBD1	TRBV5-1	TRBJ2-7	TGCGCCAGCGCCCTAGACCCGGGACAGGGTTACGAGCAGTACTTC	CASALDPGQGYEQYF
few	.	TRBV5-1	TRBJ2-7	TGCGCCAGCAGCCTACCAAGCGGCTCCTACGAGCAGTACTTC	CASSLPSGSYEQYF
few	.	TRBV9	TRBJ2-5	TGTGCCAGCAGCGTTCAAGCTCAAGAGACCCAGTACTTC	CASSVQAQETQYF
few	.	TRBV30	TRBJ1-2	TGTGCCTGGAGTGTAGGTGGAGGGGTAGGCTACACCTTC	CAWSVGGGVGYTF
few	.	TRBV5-1	TRBJ2-5	TGCGCCAGCAGTTTGTCACAAGAGACCCAGTACTTC	CASSLSQETQYF
few	TRBD2	TRBV10-3	TRBJ2-7	TGTGCCATCCAACTAGCGGGAGATGGCTACGAGCAGTACTTC	CAIQLAGDGYEQYF
.	TRBD2	TRBV7-3	TRBJ2-1	TGTGCCAGCAGCTCGGGAAAGCGGGGGAACGACAATGAGCAGTTCTTC	CASSSGKRGNDNEQFF
few	TRBD1	TRBV18	TRBJ1-2	TGTGCCAGCTCCGCGGTCGCTGGACAGGGGGTTTATGGCTACACCTTC	CASSAVAGQGVYGYTF
.	.	TRBV18	TRBJ2-2	TGTGCCAGCTCACCCCGGGACAAGGTGTACACCGGGGAGCTGTTTTTT	CASSPRDKVYTGELFF
few	.	TRBV19	TRBJ1-1	TGTGCCAGTAGTATACTCCGGCAGGAGGTTACTTCGGGGAACACTGAAGCTTTCTTT	CASSILRQEVTSGNTEAFF
few	.	TRBV6-5	TRBJ2-3	TGTGCCAGCAGTTGGGACAACACAGATACGCAGTATTTT	CASSWDNTDTQYF
few	TRBD1	TRBV14	TRBJ2-7	TGTGCCAGCAGCCCGTTCGGCTTGGGACAGACCTACGAGCAGTACTTC	CASSPFGLGQTYEQYF
few	.	TRBV12-5	TRBJ2-7	TGTGCTAGTGGTTTGGTAAGAGGGCGGCAGTACTTC	CASGLVRGRQYF
few	TRBD2	TRBV7-9	TRBJ2-1	TGTGCCAGCAGCGCCCGGGGGCTAGCGGGAGTCGGCGAGCAGTTCTTC	CASSARGLAGVGEQFF
.	TRBD2	TRBV19	TRBJ2-3	TGTGCCAGTAGTATACTAGCGGGGACGAGCACAGATACGCAGTATTTT	CASSILAGTSTDTQYF
few	TRBD2	TRBV27	TRBJ2-1	TGTGCCAGCAGATTCCCCTCAGGGACTAGCGGGGGGGCGGGTAATGAGCAGTTCTTC	CASRFPSGTSGGAGNEQFF
few	.	TRBV27	TRBJ1-5	TGTGCCAGCAGTTCAGGAACAGGACCCAATCAGCCCCAGCATTTT	CASSSGTGPNQPQHF
few	.	TRBV6-6	TRBJ1-5	TGTGCCAGCAGTTACTCGGCGGTCCAGCCCCAGCATTTT	CASSYSAVQPQHF
few	TRBD1	TRBV7-3	TRBJ1-2	TGTGCCAGCAGCTTAATCTCAGGGGGCGGTCTCGGTGGCTACACCTTC	CASSLISGGGLGGYTF
many	TRBD2	TRBV13	TRBJ2-7	TGTGCCAGCAGCCAGGGAGGGAACGAGCAGTACTTC	CASSQGGNEQYF
few	TRBD1	TRBV6-5	TRBJ2-7	TGTGCCAGCAGCCCTGGGACAGGGGGCACCTACGAGCAGTACTTC	CASSPGTGGTYEQYF
.	TRBD1	TRBV7-2	TRBJ2-7	TGTGCCAGCAGCAGCCGGACAGGGGATTTTTACGAGCAGTACTTC	CASSSRTGDFYEQYF
few	TRBD1	TRBV4-1	TRBJ2-7	TGCGCCAGCAGCCTCGCGGAAGGACAGGGCTACGAGCAGTACTTC	CASSLAEGQGYEQYF
few	.	TRBV18	TRBJ2-5	TGTGCCAGCTCACCACCGCCAGGGGTGACCCAAGAGACCCAGTACTTC	CASSPPPGVTQETQYF